These 19 T cell receptor beta chains share one sample of origin, sequenced in a study of T cell responses to AZD1222 COVID-19 vaccine. Libraries were prepared by immunoSEQ multiplex PCR; TCRdb keeps only in-frame clonotypes and omits some of them. The table shows over 100,000 clones, with roughly 90% occurring only once. Material: peripheral blood, obtained on day 0 of AZD1222 vaccination. These receptors came from an adult in good health.

The chain is built from TRBV19 and TRBJ1-5; 7 bases agree with TRBD1. The length of the CDR3 is 14 residues. Germline CDR1 is LNHDA and CDR2 is SQIVND (reference sequence). V was clipped by 4 bases and J by 7 bases; unmatched bases: 7. As DNA, the CDR3 is TGTGCCAGTAGTACCAGGGTAGGGGGCCAGCCCCAGCATTTT. This sequence encodes CASSTRVGGQPQHF. Based on the CDR3 plus reference TRBV19 and TRBJ1-5, the full variable domain is DGGITQSPKYLFRKEGQNVTLSCEQNLNHDAMYWYRQDPGQGLRLIYYSQIVNDFQKGDIAEGYSVSREKKESFPLTVTSAQKNPTAFYLCASSTRVGGQPQHFGDGTRLSIL.

This chain joins TRBV10-1 and TRBJ1-1; D uncertain. Trimming stripped 10 bases from V and 1 base from J, with 13 bases between. CDR3 length equals 13 residues. CDR1 and CDR2 from the germline V gene are WNHNN and SYGVQD (reference sequence). CDR3 DNA: TGCGCCACCCCGGGCAGAAAGAACACTGAAGCTTTCTTT. It yields the protein CATPGRKNTEAFF.

The chain couples TRBV11-2 to TRBJ1-2; D is ambiguous. This CDR3 is 14 amino acids long. Germline CDR1 is SGHAT and CDR2 is FQNNGV. Between the trimmed V and J ends, which lost 0 bases and 7 bases, there was a span of 12 bases. Here the CDR3 reads CASSLEPSWSGYTF. The CDR3 nucleotides are TGTGCCAGCAGCTTAGAACCGTCATGGAGTGGCTACACCTTC.

As DNA, the CDR3 is TGTGCCAGCAGCGGACAAGAGACCCAGTACTTC. It encodes CASSGQETQYF. The rearrangement uses TRBV3-1 (or the pseudogene TRBV3-2) and TRBJ2-5; D is undetermined. Trimming cost V 5 bases and J 2 bases, with 3 bases left between them. The CDR3 runs to 11 residues. The germline V gene has CDR1 LGHDT and CDR2 YNNKEL (reference sequence).

The chain carries TRBV27 and TRBJ2-1, with TRBD2 identical over 12 bases. Looked up from germline, CDR1 is MNHEY and CDR2 is SMNVEV (reference sequence). The CDR3 sequence is 16 residues long. V was pared by 5 bases and J by 5 bases, with 7 bases of the junction left unmatched. The CDR3 loop is CASSPRLAGADNEQFF. The DNA for the CDR3 is TGTGCCAGCAGTCCCAGACTAGCGGGGGCAGACAATGAGCAGTTCTTC.

V usage is TRBV3-1 (or the pseudogene TRBV3-2) and J usage is TRBJ1-5, with a weak D call TRBD1 (6 bases). Trimming stripped 0 bases from V and 5 bases from J, with 14 bases between. The CDR3 has 16 amino acids. CDR1 LGHDT and CDR2 YNNKEL come from the germline V gene (reference sequence). Here the CDR3 reads CASSQDQPGADQPQHF. In nucleotides, the CDR3 is TGTGCCAGCAGCCAAGATCAGCCAGGGGCCGATCAGCCCCAGCATTTT.

V is TRBV29-1 and J is TRBJ2-5, with D uncertain. V gave up 3 bases and J gave up 4 bases, with 12 bases separating them. The CDR3 covers 13 residues. CDR1 is SQVTM and CDR2 is ANQGSEA in the germline V gene. The CDR3 loop is CSVDGSLGETQYF. The CDR3 DNA sequence: TGCAGCGTTGACGGTAGTTTGGGAGAGACCCAGTACTTC.

The chain combines TRBV7-9 with TRBJ2-2; 8 bases agree with TRBD1. The V and J ends lost 3 bases and 5 bases, in that order; junction bases with no gene match: 8. The CDR3 extends over 16 amino acids. The germline CDR1 and CDR2 sequences are SEHNR and FQNEAQ (reference sequence). This chain's CDR3 is CASSFGQGFMTGELFF. The DNA for the CDR3 is TGTGCCAGCAGCTTCGGACAGGGCTTTATGACCGGGGAGCTGTTTTTT.

V gene TRBV19 combines with J gene TRBJ2-7, with 15 nucleotides matching TRBD2. CDR3 length equals 17 residues. V shed 3 bases and J 4 bases; nucleotides not matched to a gene: 7. CDR1 and CDR2 from the germline V gene are LNHDA and SQIVND (reference sequence). The CDR3 sequence is CASSILFGTSGGYEQYF. The CDR3 region has the DNA TGTGCCAGTAGTATTCTTTTTGGGACTAGCGGGGGGTACGAGCAGTACTTC.

The rearrangement uses TRBV21-1 and TRBJ1-2. TRBV21-1 is a known pseudogene. The CDR3 runs 14 residues. As DNA, the CDR3 is TGTGCCAGCAGCAAAGAGAGGCCAGGTTATGGCTACACCTTC. Protein: CASSKERPGYGYTF.

In the case of this clone: The germline gene is not matched at one end of the junction; a read error may be the cause. The V call is TRBV6-5, the J call TRBJ1-5, with TRBD1 as a possible D gene (6 bases). There are 13 residues in the CDR3. From germline, CDR1 is MNHEY and CDR2 SVGAGI. Written as DNA, the CDR3 is TGTGCCAGCAGTTACGGGGGCAAACAGCCCCAGCATTTT. This translates into CASSYGGKQPQHF.

This clone was observed a handful of times. The chain is built from TRBV27 and TRBJ1-2; possible D gene TRBD1, 6 bases. CDR1 and CDR2 from the germline V gene are MNHEY and SMNVEV (reference sequence). Trimming took 10 bases from V and 8 from J, leaving 17 bases between them. CDR3 length: 12 amino acids. CDR3 loop: CATGGPFRGYTF. As DNA, the CDR3 is TGTGCCACCGGGGGGCCCTTTAGGGGCTACACCTTC.

The chain uses TRBV4-2 and TRBJ2-6, with 9 bases that match TRBD2. The CDR3 loop spans 20 amino acids. V was pared by 0 bases and J by 4 bases, with 13 bases of the junction left unmatched. Germline lookup yields CDR1 LGHNA and CDR2 YNFKEQ. CDR3 amino acids: CASSQDPTRASGAGANVLTF. CDR3 in DNA: TGTGCCAGCAGCCAAGATCCCACCCGGGCTAGCGGGGCCGGGGCCAACGTCCTGACTTTC.

The CDR3 bases are TGCGCCAGCAGCCAAGTGTGGGGGGCTGAGGGCTACACCTTC. Encoded protein: CASSQVWGAEGYTF. This chain connects TRBV4-1 to TRBJ1-2, with D perhaps TRBD1 (6 bases). Germline V lookup: CDR1 MGHRA, CDR2 YSYEKL. This CDR3 has 14 amino acids. Trimming pared 1 base from V and 8 bases from J, leaving 14 bases between.

The chain uses TRBV5-1 and TRBJ2-7, with 11 bases lining up with TRBD2. The CDR3 consists of 15 residues. The ends lost 7 bases at V and 1 base at J; junction bases unmatched: 7. CDR1 is SGHRS, CDR2 YFSETQ, per germline. The CDR3 DNA is TGCGCCAGCCACTACACTAGCGGGAGTTCCTACGAGCAGTACTTC. Its protein product is CASHYTSGSSYEQYF.

The genes are TRBV6-6 and TRBJ2-7, with 9 nucleotides matching TRBD2. The V and J ends lost 0 bases and 2 bases, in that order; junction bases with no gene match: 5. In germline, CDR1 is MNHNY, CDR2 SVGAGI (reference sequence). CDR3 length: 16 residues. The CDR3 sequence is CASSYSPGTSTYEQYF. The CDR3 DNA sequence: TGTGCCAGCAGTTACTCGCCAGGGACTAGCACCTACGAGCAGTACTTC.

This rearrangement joins TRBV9 to TRBJ1-2, with 8 positions matching TRBD1. The germline V gene encodes CDR1 SGDLS and CDR2 YYNGEE. The CDR3 is made up of 14 amino acids. With 3 bases clipped from V and 11 bases from J, the junction kept 12 bases outside the gene matches. CDR3 sequence: CASSATGQDRRYTF. The CDR3 DNA reads as TGTGCCAGCAGCGCCACGGGACAGGACCGTCGGTACACCTTC.

The V call is TRBV10-1, the J call TRBJ2-3; no reliable D call. V was cut by 0 bases and J by 1 base, with 14 bases left in between. The germline CDR1 and CDR2 sequences are WNHNN and SYGVQD (reference sequence). This CDR3 is 17 amino acids long. The CDR3, as DNA: TGCGCCAGCAGTGAGTCGGAGATAGAACAGTGCACAGATACGCAGTATTTT. Translated: CASSESEIEQCTDTQYF.

The chain couples TRBV9 to TRBJ1-1; 11 nucleotides match TRBD1. The CDR3 loop spans 15 amino acids. V gave up 2 bases and J gave up 4 bases; unmatched junction bases: 4. Germline values: CDR1 SGDLS, CDR2 YYNGEE. CDR3 loop: CASSVSGTGGTEAFF. Here the CDR3 DNA reads TGTGCCAGCAGCGTTTCCGGGACAGGGGGCACTGAAGCTTTCTTT.